A selection of T cell receptor beta chains follows, all from one sample in a study of blood T cell repertoires in COVID-19. Clones were sequenced by immunoSEQ multiplex PCR, and TCRdb holds only the in-frame ones, with some missing. Of some 450,000 clones listed, approximately 89% are singletons. Sequencing was done on a sample of peripheral blood. These receptor sequences come from a woman aged 45-59 years with COVID-19, enrolled during active disease. CDR3s include the opening cysteine and the closing phenylalanine or tryptophan. The D gene is left open where the match is weak. Only part of the rows carry a size: once, few, many, or a class if the clone is expanded.

abundance | d_gene | j_gene | v_gene | CDR3nt | CDR3aa
. | TRBD1 | TRBJ1-6 | TRBV3-1/TRBV3-2 | TGTGCCAGCAGCCAGAACACAGGGGGCGGAACACCCCTCCACTTT | CASSQNTGGGTPLHF
. | . | TRBJ1-6 | TRBV7-2 | TGTGCCAGCAGACGCCCCGGGAATTCACCCCTCCACTTT | CASRRPGNSPLHF
. | . | TRBJ2-7 | TRBV15 | TGTGCCACCAGCAGTTTCCAAGGGGCCTACGAGCAGTACTTC | CATSSFQGAYEQYF
. | . | TRBJ1-6 | TRBV10-3 | TGTGCCATCAGTGAGTCGACAGGCGCCCTGTTAACCCTCCACTTT | CAISESTGALLTLHF
few | . | TRBJ1-1 | TRBV2 | TGTGCCAGCAGTCCCCAACGGGGTACTGTCCCTGAAGCTTTCTTT | CASSPQRGTVPEAFF
once | . | TRBJ2-5 | TRBV11-3 | TGTGCCAGCAGCTTAGGAGGGCCAGCGGGTACCTCAGAGACCCAGTACTTC | CASSLGGPAGTSETQYF
few | . | TRBJ1-6 | TRBV27 | TGTGCCAGCAGTCAACAGGGTTCACCCCTCCACTTT | CASSQQGSPLHF
. | . | TRBJ2-3 | TRBV2 | TGTGCCAGCGCCTTGGACAGAAGCACAGATACGCAGTATTTT | CASALDRSTDTQYF
. | TRBD2 | TRBJ2-1 | TRBV5-1 | TGCGCCAGCAGGGCGGGGGTTGAGGTGGATGAGCAGTTCTTC | CASRAGVEVDEQFF
. | . | TRBJ2-7 | TRBV27 | TGTGCCAGCAGTTCGGTGCAGCGCCGTCAGCAGTACTTC | CASSSVQRRQQYF
. | . | TRBJ2-2 | TRBV2 | TGTGCCAGCAGTGTGGGGGGAATCGGGGAGCTGTTTTTT | CASSVGGIGELFF
. | . | TRBJ2-5 | TRBV5-4 | TGTGCCAGCAGCTTGGGAGACTACCAAGAGACCCAGTACTTC | CASSLGDYQETQYF
. | . | TRBJ1-1 | TRBV9 | TGTGCCAGCAGCCCTCACCTGGCGGAGAACACTGAAGCTTTCTTT | CASSPHLAENTEAFF
. | TRBD2 | TRBJ2-7 | TRBV5-4 | TGTGCCAGCAGCAGTAGGGAGGGGAGGTACGAGCAGTACTTC | CASSSREGRYEQYF
. | . | TRBJ1-1 | TRBV3-1/TRBV3-2 | TGTGCCAGCAGCCAAGATCTCGGGACTGAAGCTTTCTTT | CASSQDLGTEAFF
. | . | TRBJ1-2 | TRBV7-9 | TGTGCCAGCAGCCCCGGGGCGGGGGCCCCTTTCGAAGGCTACACCTTC | CASSPGAGAPFEGYTF
. | . | TRBJ2-1 | TRBV13 | TGTGCCAGCAGCTCCCCGAGGGGGTCCTACAATGAGCAGTTCTTC | CASSSPRGSYNEQFF
. | TRBD1 | TRBJ2-1 | TRBV6-6 | TGTGCCAGCAGTTCAGACAGGGGGGTTTACAATGAGCAGTTCTTC | CASSSDRGVYNEQFF
. | TRBD1 | TRBJ2-1 | TRBV5-6 | TGTGCCAGCAGCTTCCCAACAGGGGGCAGCTCCTACAATGAGCAGTTCTTC | CASSFPTGGSSYNEQFF
. | TRBD2 | TRBJ2-1 | TRBV3-1/TRBV3-2 | TGTGCCAGCAGCCCGCGAGAGCGGGGGAGCTCCTACAATGAGCAGTTCTTC | CASSPRERGSSYNEQFF
. | TRBD1 | TRBJ2-7 | TRBV7-3 | TGTGCCAGCAGCTTCTCCCGAGGGACAGGGGGCGTCTACGAGCAGTACTTC | CASSFSRGTGGVYEQYF
few | TRBD1 | TRBJ1-3 | TRBV9 | TGTGCCAGCAGCGCGGGACAGGGTTTGACAAACACCATATATTTT | CASSAGQGLTNTIYF
. | . | TRBJ2-5 | TRBV4-1 | TGCGCCAGCAGCCAAGGAGATGCTGGGGCGTACTTC | CASSQGDAGAYF
. | . | TRBJ1-1 | TRBV19 | TGTGCCAGTAGAGGGGCGGGGACTGAAGCTTTCTTT | CASRGAGTEAFF
. | . | TRBJ2-5 | TRBV24-1 | TGTGCCACCAGTGGCCCGGAAGAGACCCAGTACTTC | CATSGPEETQYF
. | . | TRBJ2-7 | TRBV19 | TGTGCCAGTAGTTCGGGACTTCACTACGAGCAGTACTTC | CASSSGLHYEQYF
. | . | TRBJ1-4 | TRBV6-5 | TGTGCCAGCAGTCGGGGGTTTTTGGCTAATGAAAAACTGTTTTTT | CASSRGFLANEKLFF
once | . | TRBJ2-2 | TRBV11-3 | TGTGCCAGCAGCCCCAGGGATACCGGGGAGCTGTTTTTT | CASSPRDTGELFF
. | TRBD1 | TRBJ1-1 | TRBV18 | TGTGCCAGCTCACAGAATTCCGGGACAGTTAAGACTGAAGCTTTCTTT | CASSQNSGTVKTEAFF
. | TRBD1 | TRBJ1-1 | TRBV9 | TGTGCCAGCAGCCTTAAACAGGGGGCGACTGAAGCTTTCTTT | CASSLKQGATEAFF
. | . | TRBJ1-1 | TRBV10-2 | TGCGCCAGCAGTGAAGGGGGCACTGAAGCTTTCTTT | CASSEGGTEAFF
. | . | TRBJ2-4 | TRBV11-3 | TGTGCCAGCAGCTTAGGTCAAGTGTCAGAGGACATTCAGTACTTC | CASSLGQVSEDIQYF
few | . | TRBJ2-1 | TRBV5-1 | TGCGCCAGCAGCTTGGAAACTTTGTACAATGAGCAGTTCTTC | CASSLETLYNEQFF
. | . | TRBJ2-6 | TRBV5-5 | TGTGCCAGCAGCTTGTCCCACCCGAGCTCTGGGGCCAACGTCCTGACTTTC | CASSLSHPSSGANVLTF
. | TRBD2 | TRBJ2-1 | TRBV19 | TGTGCCAGTAGTACCCAACCGGGGGGGTGGGGCTCCTACAATGAGCAGTTCTTC | CASSTQPGGWGSYNEQFF
. | . | TRBJ1-2 | TRBV10-1 | TGCGCCAGCAAAACGATAGCAGTCGGCTACACCTTC | CASKTIAVGYTF
. | TRBD1 | TRBJ2-5 | TRBV11-2 | TGTGCCAGCAGCTTAGAGGGACAGAGGATCGAGACCCAGTACTTC | CASSLEGQRIETQYF
. | TRBD2 | TRBJ2-1 | TRBV11-3 | TGTGCCAGCAGTTATACCGGGACTAACAATGAGCAGTTCTTC | CASSYTGTNNEQFF
. | TRBD1 | TRBJ1-1 | TRBV19 | TGTGCCAGTAGGACAGGGTCCTACACTGAAGCTTTCTTT | CASRTGSYTEAFF
. | . | TRBJ1-6 | TRBV2 | TGTGCCAGCAGGGACAGCGTGAAGGTTTCACCCCTCCACTTT | CASRDSVKVSPLHF
. | . | TRBJ2-7 | TRBV25-1 | TGTGCCAGCAGTGAAGTCGGGGAGTACGAGCAGTACTTC | CASSEVGEYEQYF
. | TRBD2 | TRBJ2-3 | TRBV18 | TGTGCCAGCTCACCCTGGACTAGCGGGGGGGTAACAGATACGCAGTATTTT | CASSPWTSGGVTDTQYF
. | . | TRBJ2-5 | TRBV6-6 | TGTGCCAGCAATAATCAGGGTCTAGGGGAGACCCAGTACTTC | CASNNQGLGETQYF
. | . | TRBJ1-2 | TRBV27 | TGTGCCAGCAGTTCTCACAGGGAGGGGAACTATGGCTACACCTTC | CASSSHREGNYGYTF
. | . | TRBJ1-3 | TRBV27 | TGTGCCAGCAGTCGCACCCTCCGGGGCTCTGGAAACACCATATATTTT | CASSRTLRGSGNTIYF
. | . | TRBJ2-2 | TRBV4-1 | TGCGCCAGCAGCCCGTTCTGGAGGTACACCGGGGAGCTGTTTTTT | CASSPFWRYTGELFF
. | . | TRBJ1-1 | TRBV7-9 | TGTGCCAGCAGCTTATCAGGCCAATTGAACACTGAAGCTTTCTTT | CASSLSGQLNTEAFF
. | . | TRBJ1-1 | TRBV5-1 | TGCGCCAGCAGCATCGGGACTGCGAACACTGAAGCTTTCTTT | CASSIGTANTEAFF
. | . | TRBJ1-2 | TRBV12-3/TRBV12-4 | TGTGCCAGCAGTTTTTTTAGTAACTATGGCTACACCTTC | CASSFFSNYGYTF
. | TRBD1 | TRBJ1-5 | TRBV19 | TGTGCCAGTAGTATCCAGGCAGGGGGCTGGCAGCCCCAGCATTTT | CASSIQAGGWQPQHF
few | . | TRBJ1-3 | TRBV3-1/TRBV3-2 | TGTGCCAGCAGCCAAGCGGGGCAGGGGAGAGGAAACACCATATATTTT | CASSQAGQGRGNTIYF
once | . | TRBJ1-2 | TRBV25-1 | TGTGCCAGCAGTGAATCAGGGTATGGCTACACCTTC | CASSESGYGYTF